The rows below give T cell receptor beta chains drawn from one sample of a study of T cell repertoires in cytomegalovirus infection. TCRdb processed the reads anew with MiXCR; each CDR3 protein has one entry. The sample lists some 310,000 distinct CDR3 sequences; around 25% were seen once. No cognate antigen is known for these TCRs. Sequenced material: cultured PBMCs, taken from culture after CMV antigen stimulation. Every receptor here comes from a human donor in good health (CMV status not recorded). Some clones in this sample may be carry-over from other donors' samples. CDR3s include the opening cysteine and the closing phenylalanine or tryptophan. The D gene is left open where the match is weak. For some rows the clone size is stated as once, few or many, or as a class when expanded; others skip it.

DNA | CDR3 | V | size | J | D
TGTGCCAGCAGTTACTTCGGGACTAGCGGGAGGGCCTACAATGAGCAGTTCTTC | CASSYFGTSGRAYNEQFF | TRBV6-2/TRBV6-3 | few | TRBJ2-1 | TRBD2
TGTGCCAGCAGCTTAAGAGGGAGGGACGAAAAACTGTTTTTT | CASSLRGRDEKLFF | TRBV7-2 | many | TRBJ1-4 | .
TGTGCCAGCAGCTTAGGGGTAGGGGATACCCAGTACTTC | CASSLGVGDTQYF | TRBV7-2 | . | TRBJ2-5 | .
TGCGCCAGCAGCCAAGACCTAGAGAGGGAGCAGTACTTC | CASSQDLEREQYF | TRBV4-3 | . | TRBJ2-7 | .
TGTGCCAGCAGCCCCCGGGCCGGGACAGTCTACAATGAGCAGTTCTTC | CASSPRAGTVYNEQFF | TRBV11-3 | few | TRBJ2-1 | TRBD1
TGTGCCAGCAGCCCCACGGGACAGGGGATCTATGAGCAGTTCTTC | CASSPTGQGIYEQFF | TRBV11-2 | . | TRBJ2-1 | TRBD1
TGTGCCAGCAGCCTTGACAGTTCCCAAGAGACCCAGTACTTC | CASSLDSSQETQYF | TRBV5-4 | . | TRBJ2-5 | .
TGTGCCACCAGCAGAGGGGGAGGGCCACGGGATGAGCAGTTCTTC | CATSRGGGPRDEQFF | TRBV15 | . | TRBJ2-1 | TRBD2
TGTGCCAGCAGCCCCGTGGGGGGCAACTTCTACGAGCAGTACTTC | CASSPVGGNFYEQYF | TRBV7-9 | few | TRBJ2-7 | .
TGTGCCAGCAGTGTCACGGGGGGACAGGGTTACGAGCAGTACTTC | CASSVTGGQGYEQYF | TRBV28 | . | TRBJ2-7 | TRBD1
TGCGCCAGCAGCCACCCACCGACGGGAGGGTCCGATGAGCAGTTCTTC | CASSHPPTGGSDEQFF | TRBV4-1 | . | TRBJ2-1 | TRBD2
TGTGCCAGCAGTTCCACCCGACTGGGGGGCGCCTACAATGAGCAGTTCTTC | CASSSTRLGGAYNEQFF | TRBV27 | few | TRBJ2-1 | .
TGTGCCAGCAGAACAGGGAATGCGGCACCCCTCCACTTT | CASRTGNAAPLHF | TRBV7-9 | . | TRBJ1-6 | .
TGTGCCAGCAGCCAGTACCTTGATACGCAGTATTTT | CASSQYLDTQYF | TRBV7-2 | few | TRBJ2-3 | .
TGTGCCAGCAGTTACCGGGGGAGGGTGGACGGGGAGCTGTTTTTT | CASSYRGRVDGELFF | TRBV6-5 | few | TRBJ2-2 | TRBD2
TGTGCCAGCAGTAAAGGGGATAACTATGGCTACACCTTC | CASSKGDNYGYTF | TRBV6-2/TRBV6-3 | few | TRBJ1-2 | .